This TCR beta chain was sequenced in a study of T cells in Graves' hyperthyroidism and ophthalmopathy (dated by TCRdb to the late 2010s). With regard to the full study: Peripheral blood samples were taken at the time of initial diagnosis, prior to any treatment. A discovery cohort of about a hundred patients, approximately 45 with Graves' ophthalmopathy and approximately 60 with stable Graves' hyperthyroidism, was used to find distinguishing TCR V-J signatures. Prospective prediction of ophthalmopathy was tested in an independent validation cohort consisting of some 19 hyperthyroidism patients and approximately 16 patients who later progressed to ophthalmopathy. The 90 or so discovery patients were randomly split 7:3 into training and test sets. In addition, the study compared T-cell repertoires in thyroid tissue and in blood from roughly 6 Graves' hyperthyroidism patients. Once sampling was done, hyperthyroidism patients were given methimazole at a starting dose of 30 mg daily, whereas ophthalmopathy patients were given high-dose intravenous methylprednisolone. The paper reports TCR Vbeta CDR3 sequencing of roughly 140 peripheral blood samples: 40 or so ophthalmopathy, 75 to 80 hyperthyroidism and around 17 progressor patients.

In the ophthalmopathy patients, disease was moderately to severely active, with a Clinical Activity Score of 3 or more, a NOSPECS grade of 4 or more, and a duration of less than 3 months. Exclusion was applied to patients with uncontrolled infections, other autoimmune diseases, pregnancy or lactation. Diagnoses relied on clinical symptoms, serum thyroxine and TRAb, thyroid ultrasound and orbital computed tomography. PBMCs were separated from under 11 ml of fresh peripheral blood using Ficoll-Paque density gradient centrifugation. Total RNA was extracted with Trizol reagent, and quality was checked on an Agilent 2100 Bioanalyzer. This clonotype was counted between two and nine times. Its target antigen remains unknown. Per-base qualities were not stored, and no clone one base away is much larger. The germline V gene provides CDR1 SQVTM and CDR2 ANQGSEA. The cysteine opens and the phenylalanine closes a CDR3 of 15 amino acids. Only the CDR3 portion is preserved as DNA: 45 bases, with reading frame beginning at the first base. Trimmed from V: 6 bases; trimmed from J: 2 bases; junction bases lacking a gene match: 12.

General conclusions and limits of the study: Ophthalmopathy was separated from stable hyperthyroidism by a 13 V-J signature model, with 85% to 90% sensitivity and about 81% specificity obtained in cross-validation and 80%/75% obtained in testing. Most expanded thyroid clonotypes (frequency above 0.001) were also detected in blood, a finding suggesting that blood repertoires may reflect thyroid immune responses. No statistical method was used to fix the sample size in advance, and group allocation was not hidden from the investigators. In validation, the model predicted progression to ophthalmopathy with 55% to 71% sensitivity and around 72% specificity, a median of roughly seven months before onset.

Amplification of TCR beta CDR3 regions was carried out from RNA transcripts. A first-round RT-PCR of the TCR CDR3 used the HTBI primer set with the Qiagen OneStep RT-PCR kit. Libraries were constructed in a second round of multiplex PCR, after which size selection and purification were performed. Paired-end sequencing of the libraries was performed with 100 bp reads on an Illumina HiSeq2000. Per the original workflow: SOAPnuke was used to process the raw data, throwing out any read that contained adapters or uncalled bases, had a mean Phred below 15, or lacked an exact constant-primer or identifier match. High-quality paired reads were merged using COPE v1.2.5, and each unique nucleotide sequence was defined as a clonotype. Clonotypes were aligned to IMGT TRBV, TRBD and TRBJ reference segments using MiTCR v1.1. Only V-J combinations with frequency above 0.0001, covering about 99% of repertoires, were analysed. The TCS score was defined as the ratio of F50 (clonal expansion) to E x V (chaos), calculated using BLOSUM62-based TCRdist between CDR3 peptides within each V-J. Welch's t-statistics and random forest reduced around 510 V-J features to about 13, which were used in a naive Bayes classifier (R e1071). The public reads were run again by TCRdb, first through fastp at Q25 and then through MiXCR, and only productive beta chains were kept. Rows with a matching CDR3 protein are joined into one entry that keeps the most common DNA and genes. The V and J calls and clone size are TCRdb's, not the authors'. This sample gives around 600,000 distinct CDR3 sequences in total; about 14% of them show up just once. Around 12% of the sample belongs to the ten largest clones.

The chain was built from TRBV29-1 and TRBJ2-7; 8 bases in the junction line up with TRBD1. The receptor's source is a woman aged 50 to 65 with Graves' ophthalmopathy. Sequencing was done on a sample of blood. The nucleotides are TGCAGCGTGGGACCTGAGACAGGGGCCACCTACGAGCAGTACTTC. It encodes CSVGPETGATYEQYF.